This T cell receptor beta chain was sequenced in a study of T cell repertoires in cytomegalovirus infection. Study at large: Matching HLA type, along with CMV infection, was indicated by public TCR beta signatures. Study-wide points: CMV-specific HLA-C-restricted TCR beta clonotypes dominated the ex vivo response.

Via MiXCR, TCRdb re-called the reads, giving one row per CDR3 protein. The repertoire consists of some 800,000 distinct CDR3 sequences, with approximately 30% occurring once and the leading ten covering roughly 12%. With 6 bases clipped from V and 3 bases from J, the junction kept 6 bases outside the gene matches. The CDR3 totals 15 residues. This clonotype was seen once. Its antigen is as yet unknown. This sequence was found in a human donor in good health (CMV status not recorded). Some clones in this sample may be carry-over from other donors' samples. Sample: cultured CD8+ T cells from PBMCs, taken from culture after CMV antigen stimulation. This rearrangement joins TRBV23-1 to TRBJ2-2, with 8 bases matching TRBD1. TRBV23-1 has ORF status, its function being uncertain. The DNA of the CDR3 is TGCGCCAGCAGGACCGACAGGGGATACACCGGGGAGCTGTTTTTT. Translation: CASRTDRGYTGELFF.